The 16 T cell receptor beta chains given below trace back to one sample, sequenced in a study of blood T cells in healthy people across ages. Primers used in a second PCR of about 7 to 12 cycles were a sample-barcoded 5' primer and a J-beta primer mix. TCRdb reanalysed the 5' RACE reads using MiXCR and keeps one entry per CDR3 protein. The sample yields hundreds of thousands of distinct CDR3 sequences, around two fifths seen once. Sequenced sample: blood. Source of these receptors: a man older than 75 in good health.

This clonotype was picked up a small number of times. The rearrangement links TRBV12-5 to TRBJ2-5; 11 bases match TRBD2. CDR3 length equals 14 residues. The germline CDR1 and CDR2 sequences are LGHNT and FRNRAP. The V gene end was trimmed by 3 bases and the J gene end by 4 bases; junction bases not matched to a gene: 1. Written as DNA, the CDR3 is TGTGCTAGTGGTTTTAGCGGGGGGGTAGAGACCCAGTACTTC. This codes for CASGFSGGVETQYF.

Note on this clonotype: The junction and the germline gene differ at one end; a read error may be behind it. The genes are TRBV28 and TRBJ2-7, with TRBD2 matching 8 bases. This CDR3 comprises 15 residues. Germline V gene data show CDR1 as MDHEN and CDR2 as SYDVKM. The CDR3 reads CAGRPPGGRSYEQYF. The DNA for the CDR3 is TGTGCCGGCAGGCCGCCGGGCGGGAGGTCCTACGAGCAGTACTTC.

This CDR3 is CASSLGRGLGTSLWRPQHF. In DNA, the CDR3 is TGTGCCAGCAGCCTCGGGAGGGGACTCGGGACAAGCCTTTGGCGGCCCCAGCATTTT. The chain couples TRBV7-2 to TRBJ1-5; tentative D call: TRBD1 (6 bases). Germline CDR1 is SGHTA and CDR2 is FQGNSA. The V end was cut by 5 bases, the J end by 9 bases, with 32 bases between. The CDR3 is 19 residues long.

The CDR3 coding sequence is TGTGCCAGCAGTGAAGCGCGGGCGAGCTCCTACGAGCAGTACTTC. Translating it yields CASSEARASSYEQYF. The chain has TRBV6-1 and TRBJ2-7; perhaps TRBD2 as D (5 bases). The germline gives CDR1 MNHNS, CDR2 SASEGT. V lost 0 bases, J lost 0 bases, and 9 bases lay in between. There are 15 residues in the CDR3.

This clonotype was observed a handful of times. The V call is TRBV20-1, the J call TRBJ2-5; D is perhaps TRBD2 (5 bases). CDR1 is DFQATT and CDR2 is SNEGSKA in the germline V gene (reference sequence). The CDR3 is 13 amino acids. Trimming stripped 5 bases from V and 4 bases from J, with 14 bases between. The chain's CDR3 is CSAQTRVGETQYF. The CDR3, as DNA: TGCAGTGCTCAAACTAGAGTCGGAGAGACCCAGTACTTC.

This sequence joins TRBV7-2 and TRBJ2-5; weak D call: TRBD2 (6 bases). Matching the DNA end better, TRBJ2-7 makes the J call doubtful. The CDR3 sequence is 14 residues long. In germline, CDR1 is SGHTA, CDR2 FQGNSA. CDR3 DNA: TGTGCCAGCAGCGTAGAGCGGGTAGCCTACGAGCAGTACTTC. Protein product: CASSVERVAYEQYF.

V gene TRBV5-5 combines with J gene TRBJ1-1; maybe TRBD1 (5 bases). The germline V and J ends were trimmed by 0 bases and 2 bases, with 11 bases remaining between them. The CDR3 spans 15 residues. Germline V lookup: CDR1 SGHKS, CDR2 YYEKEE (reference sequence). The CDR3 nucleotides read TGTGCCAGCAGCTTGGCCGCAGGGTCCAACACTGAAGCTTTCTTT. Translated, it gives CASSLAAGSNTEAFF.

The chain employs TRBV7-2 and TRBJ2-7; a possible D gene is TRBD2 (6 bases). The V end was cut by 5 bases, the J end by 4 bases, with 21 bases between. The germline V gene encodes CDR1 SGHTA and CDR2 FQGNSA. The CDR3 has 16 residues. DNA of the CDR3: TGTGCCAGCAGCCCAAGGGTAGTCCTAGCGACATACGAGCAGTACTTC. The encoded protein is CASSPRVVLATYEQYF.

This clonotype was recorded many times. The chain carries TRBV5-1 and TRBJ1-2; 7 bases map to TRBD1. This CDR3 is 13 amino acids long. Germline-derived CDR1 and CDR2 are SGHRS and YFSETQ. The ends lost 1 base at V and 3 bases at J; junction bases unmatched: 0. CDR3 protein: CASSLTGDYGYTF. CDR3 DNA: TGCGCCAGCAGCTTGACAGGGGACTATGGCTACACCTTC.

V usage is TRBV3-1 and J usage is TRBJ1-2; TRBD1 is a possible D gene (6 bases). Germline V CDR1 and CDR2: LGHDT, YNNKEL (reference sequence). CDR3 length: 14 residues. With 2 bases removed from V and 7 bases from J, the gap between germline ends came to 14 bases. The CDR3 loop reads CASSQRGPSGGYTF. The CDR3 DNA reads as TGTGCCAGCAGCCAACGGGGGCCTAGCGGTGGCTACACCTTC.

This clonotype occurred a few times. V usage is TRBV20-1 and J usage is TRBJ1-1; perhaps TRBD1 as D (6 bases). Germline V lookup: CDR1 DFQATT, CDR2 SNEGSKA (reference sequence). The CDR3 sequence is 13 residues long. Trimming shortened V by 7 bases and J by 5 bases, and 17 bases separated the two germline ends. The CDR3 reads CSVPRGRGTEAFF. CDR3 sequence (DNA): TGCAGTGTCCCCAGGGGAAGGGGGACTGAAGCTTTCTTT.

The chain couples TRBV6-1 to TRBJ2-4; TRBD1 matches at 9 bases. From germline, CDR1 is MNHNS and CDR2 SASEGT. V lost 3 bases and J lost 1; bases outside the gene matches: 7. The CDR3 spans 17 residues. CDR3 residues: CASSDIQGAKAKNIQYF. The CDR3 region has the DNA TGTGCCAGCAGTGATATACAGGGGGCGAAGGCCAAAAACATTCAGTACTTC.

The chain joins TRBV7-2 to TRBJ2-7, with TRBD1 matching 12 bases. The germline gives CDR1 SGHTA, CDR2 FQGNSA. This CDR3 comprises 15 residues. Trimming at V came to 5 bases and at J to 6 bases, leaving 8 bases not matched to a gene. CDR3 sequence reads: CASSLTGQGAPEQYF. CDR3 sequence (DNA): TGTGCCAGCAGCCTCACGGGACAGGGGGCGCCCGAGCAGTACTTC.

J is TRBJ1-6 and V is TRBV5-5, with D possibly matching TRBD1 (6 bases). The CDR3 length is 14 residues. Trimming shortened V by 4 bases and J by 10 bases, and 15 bases separated the two germline ends. The germline V gene encodes CDR1 SGHKS and CDR2 YYEKEE (reference sequence). In nucleotides, the CDR3 is TGTGCCAGCAGCGACCGGGACACTAGATCACCCCTCCACTTT. It encodes CASSDRDTRSPLHF.

The gene calls are TRBV20-1 and TRBJ1-6, with D hard to call. Germline V gene lookup returns CDR1 DFQATT and CDR2 SNEGSKA (reference sequence). V was trimmed by 6 bases and J by 7 bases, leaving 16 bases between them. The CDR3 has 14 amino acids. CDR3 in DNA: TGCAGTGCAATGGAGAGGAGAGGGAATTCACCCCTCCACTTT. It translates to CSAMERRGNSPLHF.

In the case of this clonotype: This may come from a read error, since a much larger clone is one base off. The rearrangement uses TRBV12-3 or TRBV12-4 and TRBJ2-3; a possible D gene is TRBD2 (5 bases). The length of the CDR3 is 14 residues. In DNA form, the CDR3 reads TGTGCCAGCAGTTTAGGCCTAGCTACAGATACGCTGTATTTT. Encoded protein: CASSLGLATDTLYF.